Following are 31 T cell receptor beta chains from one sample sequenced in a study of T cell responses to AZD1222 COVID-19 vaccine. Repertoires were generated with immunoSEQ multiplex PCR, while TCRdb's copy carries only in-frame clones and drops some. The repertoire holds 80,000 or so clones, nearly 85% seen once, with 2.9% in the top ten. This specimen consisted of peripheral blood, obtained on day 0 of AZD1222 vaccination. All receptors derive from an adult in good health.

This clone has only one observation. The V call is TRBV5-5, the J call TRBJ1-1; D unclear. The germline V and J ends were trimmed by 0 bases and 6 bases, with 9 bases remaining between them. CDR3 length: 13 amino acids. The germline V gene has CDR1 SGHKS and CDR2 YYEKEE (reference sequence). The CDR3 DNA follows: TGTGCCAGCAGCTTGGCCCACCAGGCTGAAGCTTTCTTT. This sequence encodes CASSLAHQAEAFF.

This clone was observed a single time. This chain links TRBV10-1 with TRBJ1-1; the D is unclear. The V end was cut by 3 bases, the J end by 0 bases, with 8 bases between. Germline V lookup: CDR1 WNHNN, CDR2 SYGVQD (reference sequence). The CDR3 has 14 amino acids. CDR3: CASSEGHLNTEAFF. DNA for the CDR3: TGCGCCAGCAGTGAAGGGCACCTGAACACTGAAGCTTTCTTT.

The chain recombines TRBV11-2 with TRBJ2-1; 7 nucleotides agree with TRBD2. Germline values: CDR1 SGHAT, CDR2 FQNNGV. Trimming at V came to 1 base and at J to 8 bases, leaving 11 bases not matched to a gene. The length of the CDR3 is 16 residues. The CDR3 nucleotides are TGTGCCAGCAGCTTAGGCACTGGCGGGAGAGGCGATGAGCAGTTCTTC. Amino acids: CASSLGTGGRGDEQFF. The variable domain in full, with the rest retrieved from reference TRBV11-2 and TRBJ2-1, is EAGVAQSPRYKIIEKRQSVAFWCNPISGHATLYWYQQILGQGPKLLIQFQNNGVVDDSQLPKDRFSAERLKGVDSTLKIQPAKLEDSAVYLCASSLGTGGRGDEQFFGPGTRLTVL.

This clone has just one count. This chain links TRBV9 with TRBJ2-2; tentatively, D is TRBD1 or TRBD2 (6 bases each). From germline, CDR1 is SGDLS and CDR2 YYNGEE. V dropped 0 bases and J dropped 0 bases, with 9 bases sitting between them. CDR3 length: 16 residues. In DNA form, the CDR3 reads TGTGCCAGCAGCGTAGAGGGGGGCGCGAACACCGGGGAGCTGTTTTTT. This translates into CASSVEGGANTGELFF.

V is TRBV19 and J is TRBJ1-1, with 7 bases identical to TRBD1. CDR1 and CDR2 (germline): LNHDA, SQIVND (reference sequence). The CDR3 is made up of 13 amino acids. V was clipped by 7 bases and J by 5 bases; unmatched bases: 7. The CDR3 protein is CASKEGGGTEAFF. The CDR3 DNA reads as TGTGCCAGTAAGGAAGGGGGCGGGACTGAAGCTTTCTTT.

The chain couples TRBV5-5 to TRBJ2-2; 8 bases match TRBD2. V lost 4 bases, J lost 6 bases, and 8 bases stayed unmatched. Germline CDR1 and CDR2: SGHKS and YYEKEE (reference sequence). The CDR3 has 15 amino acids. The CDR3 DNA is TGTGCCAGCAGCCCCCCGGGAGGGGGGGCCGGGGAGCTGTTTTTT. Protein sequence: CASSPPGGGAGELFF.

The V and J genes are TRBV6-6 and TRBJ1-3, with D perhaps TRBD1 (5 bases). V was pared by 6 bases and J by 0 bases, with 15 bases between. CDR1 is MNHNY, CDR2 SVGAGI, per germline (reference sequence). The CDR3 has 16 amino acids. CDR3 DNA sequence: TGTGCCAGCAGCTTACTCGGACACAGCTCTGGAAACACCATATATTTT. The encoded protein is CASSLLGHSSGNTIYF.

This chain uses TRBV5-1 with TRBJ1-2, with 11 positions matching TRBD1. The germline gives CDR1 SGHRS, CDR2 YFSETQ. Trimming removed 4 bases from V and 4 bases from J; junction bases left unmatched: 9. The CDR3 totals 16 residues. As DNA, the CDR3 is TGCGCCAGCAGCACCCTGGACAGGGGGCGCGGCTATGGCTACACCTTC. Amino acids: CASSTLDRGRGYGYTF. The variable domain in full, with the rest retrieved from reference TRBV5-1 and TRBJ1-2, is KAGVTQTPRYLIKTRGQQVTLSCSPISGHRSVSWYQQTPGQGLQFLFEYFSETQRNKGNFPGRFSGRQFSNSRSEMNVSTLELGDSALYLCASSTLDRGRGYGYTFGSGTRLTVV.

This sequence joins TRBV9 and TRBJ2-1, with D maybe TRBD1 (6 bases). Germline V gene data show CDR1 as SGDLS and CDR2 as YYNGEE. This CDR3 contains 14 residues. Trimming cost V 3 bases and J 7 bases, with 14 bases left between them. The CDR3 loop reads CASSGGLQGNEQFF. CDR3 nucleotides: TGTGCCAGCAGCGGGGGGCTTCAGGGGAATGAGCAGTTCTTC.

The chain uses TRBV7-8 and TRBJ2-2; 10 nucleotides align to TRBD2. The CDR3 is 17 amino acids. Germline V gene sequence: CDR1 SGHVS, CDR2 FQNEAQ. Trimming at V came to 5 bases and at J to 7 bases, leaving 13 bases not matched to a gene. CDR3 residues: CASSKTLAGISVGELFF. The CDR3 nucleotides are TGTGCCAGCAGCAAAACACTAGCGGGGATTAGTGTCGGGGAGCTGTTTTTT.

V usage is TRBV5-6 and J usage is TRBJ1-5; D unclear. V was clipped by 2 bases and J by 6 bases, with 9 bases between them. The CDR3 covers 13 residues. Per germline, CDR1 SGHDT and CDR2 YYEEEE. The CDR3 loop reads CASSFGPGQPQHF. Here the CDR3 DNA reads TGTGCCAGCAGCTTTGGGCCGGGTCAGCCCCAGCATTTT.

V usage is TRBV7-2 and J usage is TRBJ1-4; D may be TRBD1 (6 bases). Deletions cut 5 bases from V and 7 bases from J, with 20 bases between. The CDR3 runs to 16 residues. In germline, CDR1 is SGHTA, CDR2 FQGNSA. The CDR3 DNA reads as TGTGCCAGCAGCCTAAGGCGGGGGGCCGGAGGTGAAAAACTGTTTTTT. Translation: CASSLRRGAGGEKLFF.

This chain links TRBV27 with TRBJ2-1; 9 nucleotides line up with TRBD2. This CDR3 has 15 residues. Germline V lookup: CDR1 MNHEY, CDR2 SMNVEV (reference sequence). The trim removed 8 bases at V and 6 bases at J, leaving 11 bases unmatched. Written as DNA, the CDR3 is TGTGCCAGCCCCGGTCCAGCGGGAGGTACCAATGAGCAGTTCTTC. Protein product: CASPGPAGGTNEQFF.

This sequence joins TRBV7-8 and TRBJ2-1; the D gene is possibly TRBD2 (6 bases). CDR1 is SGHVS and CDR2 is FQNEAQ in the germline V gene. Trimming pared 6 bases from V and 0 bases from J, leaving 15 bases between. This CDR3 is built from 16 residues. The DNA for the CDR3 is TGTGCCAGCAGAGTGACAGTCGGGAGCTCCTACAATGAGCAGTTCTTC. Its translation: CASRVTVGSSYNEQFF.

The chain joins TRBV7-2 to TRBJ1-2; D uncertain. This CDR3 region has 15 residues. Germline assignment: CDR1 SGHTA and CDR2 FQGNSA. The V and J ends lost 5 bases and 8 bases respectively, with 21 bases between them. CDR3 nucleotides: TGTGCCAGCAGCGAAACGCCCCCCAAGGGTGGGGGCTACACCTTC. This encodes CASSETPPKGGGYTF.

The V call is TRBV6-6, the J call TRBJ1-4; D unclear. Per germline, CDR1 MNHNY and CDR2 SVGAGI (reference sequence). The CDR3 has 14 residues. V was shortened by 1 base and J by 4 bases, with 7 bases between the two germline ends. The CDR3 DNA follows: TGTGCCAGCAGTTACTTTGCCCTTAATGAAAAACTGTTTTTT. Amino acids: CASSYFALNEKLFF.

The chain has TRBV18 and TRBJ2-7; D is possibly TRBD2 (5 bases). Germline V gene sequence: CDR1 KGHSH, CDR2 LQKENI. The CDR3 is 16 amino acids. V shed 2 bases and J shed 3 bases, with 17 bases lying between them. The CDR3 DNA reads as TGTGCCAGCTCACCAACAAGAGGGCGGGTTGACTACGAGCAGTACTTC. Translation: CASSPTRGRVDYEQYF.

This clone was recorded a few times. The chain links TRBV5-1 to TRBJ2-5; 13 nucleotides agree with TRBD2. V lost 0 bases, J lost 3 bases, and 5 bases stayed unmatched. Germline CDR1 reads SGHRS; CDR2 reads YFSETQ. The CDR3 spans 17 residues. CDR3 protein: CASSLDGTSGAKETQYF. CDR3 DNA: TGCGCCAGCAGCTTGGACGGGACTAGCGGGGCAAAAGAGACCCAGTACTTC.

This sequence joins TRBV5-1 and TRBJ1-5; 7 nucleotides line up with TRBD1. The CDR3 has 15 amino acids. CDR1 is SGHRS, CDR2 YFSETQ, per germline. Trimming at V came to 4 bases and at J to 4 bases, leaving 8 bases not matched to a gene. CDR3 in amino acids: CASSPGTDPNQPQHF. CDR3 DNA: TGCGCCAGCAGCCCAGGGACAGATCCAAATCAGCCCCAGCATTTT.

This clone was seen only once. The chain combines TRBV15 with TRBJ2-6, with D possibly being TRBD2 (7 bases). Trimming stripped 3 bases from V and 2 bases from J, with 14 bases between. From germline, CDR1 is LNHNV and CDR2 YYDKDF (reference sequence). The CDR3 has 17 amino acids. The CDR3 sequence is CATSSEGEGAGANVLTF. In nucleotides, the CDR3 is TGTGCCACCAGCAGCGAGGGGGAGGGGGCTGGGGCCAACGTCCTGACTTTC.

This chain links TRBV7-9 with TRBJ1-1; 10 bases map to TRBD1. Per germline, CDR1 SEHNR and CDR2 FQNEAQ (reference sequence). The length of the CDR3 is 18 residues. With V trimmed by 1 base and J by 4 bases, 12 bases remained unmatched. CDR3 bases: TGTGCCAGCAGCTTAGGTGCGGGACAGGGGCGGTGGGGCACTGAAGCTTTCTTT. Its protein product is CASSLGAGQGRWGTEAFF.

This chain joins TRBV11-2 and TRBJ2-5; D unclear. The CDR3 consists of 11 residues. Looked up from germline, CDR1 is SGHAT and CDR2 is FQNNGV. Trimming took off 5 bases at V and 3 bases at J, with 4 bases between the two ends. The CDR3 is CASSPKETQYF. The DNA for the CDR3 is TGTGCCAGCAGCCCCAAAGAGACCCAGTACTTC.

This clone was recorded at least ten times. The CDR3 spells CATSSEQGENEKLFF. In DNA form, the CDR3 reads TGTGCCACCAGCAGCGAACAGGGGGAGAATGAAAAACTGTTTTTT. The genes are TRBV15 and TRBJ1-4, with 8 bases identical to TRBD1. The germline CDR1 and CDR2 sequences are LNHNV and YYDKDF (reference sequence). The trim removed 3 bases at V and 5 bases at J, leaving 5 bases unmatched. The CDR3 is made up of 15 amino acids.

The J gene is TRBJ2-1, the V gene TRBV6-5; tentative D call: TRBD1 (5 bases). V lost 6 bases and J lost 11, with 17 bases in between. The CDR3 has 13 amino acids. CDR1 MNHEY and CDR2 SVGAGI come from the germline V gene. CDR3 DNA sequence: TGTGCCAGCAGCCCCTTGGTGTGGGGCAAGCAGTTCTTC. It translates to CASSPLVWGKQFF.

The chain combines TRBV5-6 with TRBJ2-2; 8 bases align to TRBD1. The CDR3 is 16 amino acids. The germline gives CDR1 SGHDT, CDR2 YYEEEE. With V trimmed by 4 bases and J by 0 bases, 5 bases remained unmatched. CDR3 in amino acids: CASSMTGEANTGELFF. The CDR3 nucleotides read TGTGCCAGCAGCATGACAGGGGAAGCGAACACCGGGGAGCTGTTTTTT.

This clone was counted a few times. DNA of the CDR3: TGCGCCAGCAGCTTGGGGCTGGACAGCTACGAGCAGTACTTC. Its translation: CASSLGLDSYEQYF. This rearrangement joins TRBV5-1 to TRBJ2-7; TRBD1 might be the D (6 bases). The germline CDR1 and CDR2 sequences are SGHRS and YFSETQ. The V end lost 0 bases, the J end lost 3 bases, and 10 bases lay between the germline ends. This CDR3 spans 14 amino acids.

J is TRBJ1-1 and V is TRBV30, with D unclear. V shed 4 bases and J shed 6 bases, with 15 bases lying between them. Germline CDR1 is GTSNPN and CDR2 is SVGIG (reference sequence). The CDR3 runs to 13 residues. The DNA for the CDR3 is TGTGCCTGGAACATCGACTTTAGCTCTGAAGCTTTCTTT. Translating gives CAWNIDFSSEAFF. The full variable domain, its missing parts supplied by reference TRBV30 and TRBJ1-1, is SQTIHQWPATLVQPVGSPLSLECTVEGTSNPNLYWYRQAAGRGLQLLFYSVGIGQISSEVPQNLSASRPQDRQFILSSKKLLLSDSGFYLCAWNIDFSSEAFFGQGTRLTVV.

This clone was seen a handful of times. This chain links TRBV7-2 with TRBJ2-7; 7 bases agree with TRBD1. Trimming removed 2 bases from V and 9 bases from J; junction bases left unmatched: 7. Germline CDR1 and CDR2: SGHTA and FQGNSA. The CDR3 length is 13 residues. The CDR3 nucleotides are TGTGCCAGCAGCTTAAGTGAGACAGGGCGGCAGTACTTC. Encoded protein: CASSLSETGRQYF.

The chain has TRBV6-2 or TRBV6-3 and TRBJ1-4; 7 bases map to TRBD1. The CDR3 loop spans 18 amino acids. Trimming removed 2 bases from V and 8 bases from J; junction bases left unmatched: 17. Germline CDR1 and CDR2: MNHEY and SVGEGT. The CDR3 is CASSYPRLTGVVAEKLFF. The CDR3 DNA sequence: TGTGCCAGCAGTTACCCCCGATTAACAGGGGTTGTGGCCGAAAAACTGTTTTTT.

The chain links TRBV5-1 to TRBJ2-1; TRBD2 aligns across 11 bases. CDR3 length equals 19 residues. Germline trimming cut 4 bases from V and 0 bases from J; bases unmatched to any gene: 12. Germline lookup yields CDR1 SGHRS and CDR2 YFSETQ. CDR3 protein: CASSNPLAGGRSSYNEQFF. The CDR3 DNA reads as TGCGCCAGCAGCAACCCCCTAGCGGGAGGCCGAAGCTCCTACAATGAGCAGTTCTTC.

The chain links TRBV10-1 to TRBJ2-4; D gene unclear. The CDR3 has 13 amino acids. Germline CDR1 is WNHNN and CDR2 is SYGVQD (reference sequence). Trimming cost V 0 bases and J 9 bases, with 9 bases left between them. CDR3 nucleotides: TGCGCCAGCAGTGAGTCGGTACGCGGCATTCAGTACTTC. This gives the protein CASSESVRGIQYF.